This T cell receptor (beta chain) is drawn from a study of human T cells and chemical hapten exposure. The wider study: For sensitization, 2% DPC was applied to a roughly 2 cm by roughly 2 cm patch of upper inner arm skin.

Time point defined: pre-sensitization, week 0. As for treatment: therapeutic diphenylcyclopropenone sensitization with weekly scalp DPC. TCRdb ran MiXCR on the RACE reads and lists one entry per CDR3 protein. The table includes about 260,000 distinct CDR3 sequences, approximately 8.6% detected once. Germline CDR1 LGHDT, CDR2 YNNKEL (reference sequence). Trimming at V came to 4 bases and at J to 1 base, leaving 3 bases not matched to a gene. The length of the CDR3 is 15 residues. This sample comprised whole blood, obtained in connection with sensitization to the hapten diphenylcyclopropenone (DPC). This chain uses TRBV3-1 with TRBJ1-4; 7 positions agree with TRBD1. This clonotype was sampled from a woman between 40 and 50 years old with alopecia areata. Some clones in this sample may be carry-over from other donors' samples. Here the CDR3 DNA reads TGTGCCAGCAGCCCTTACAGGGGAACTAATGAAAAACTGTTTTTT. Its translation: CASSPYRGTNEKLFF.